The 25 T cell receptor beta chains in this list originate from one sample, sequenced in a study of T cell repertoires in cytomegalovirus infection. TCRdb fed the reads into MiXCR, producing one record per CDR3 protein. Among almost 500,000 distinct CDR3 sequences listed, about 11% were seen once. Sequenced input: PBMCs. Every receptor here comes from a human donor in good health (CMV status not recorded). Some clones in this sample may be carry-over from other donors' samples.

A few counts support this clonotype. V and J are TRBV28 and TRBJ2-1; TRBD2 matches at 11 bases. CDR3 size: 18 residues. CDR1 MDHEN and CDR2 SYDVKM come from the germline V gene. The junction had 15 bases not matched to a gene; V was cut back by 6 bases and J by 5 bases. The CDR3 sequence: CASRQVSRTSGRNNEQFF. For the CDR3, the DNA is TGTGCCAGCAGACAGGTATCCCGTACTAGCGGGAGAAACAATGAGCAGTTCTTC.

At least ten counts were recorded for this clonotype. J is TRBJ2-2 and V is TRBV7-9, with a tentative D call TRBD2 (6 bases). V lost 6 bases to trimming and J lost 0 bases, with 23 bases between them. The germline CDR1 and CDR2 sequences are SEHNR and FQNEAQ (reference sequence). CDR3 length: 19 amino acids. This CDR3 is CASRYGTRALSTNTGELFF. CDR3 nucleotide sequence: TGTGCCAGCAGATATGGGACTCGGGCCCTTAGCACGAACACCGGGGAGCTGTTTTTT.

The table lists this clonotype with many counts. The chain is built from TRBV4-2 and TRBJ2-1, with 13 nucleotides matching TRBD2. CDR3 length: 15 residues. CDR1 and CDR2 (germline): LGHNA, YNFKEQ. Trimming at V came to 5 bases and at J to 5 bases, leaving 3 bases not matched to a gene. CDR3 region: CASSLGLAGNNEQFF. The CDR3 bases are TGTGCCAGCAGCTTGGGACTAGCGGGGAACAATGAGCAGTTCTTC.

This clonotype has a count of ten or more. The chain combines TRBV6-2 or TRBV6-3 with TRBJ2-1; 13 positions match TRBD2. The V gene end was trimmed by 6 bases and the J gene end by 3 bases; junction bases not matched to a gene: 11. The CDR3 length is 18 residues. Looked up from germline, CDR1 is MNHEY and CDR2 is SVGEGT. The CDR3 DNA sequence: TGTGCCAGCAGGGAAACTCCGGGACTAGCGGGAAACTACAATGAGCAGTTCTTC. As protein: CASRETPGLAGNYNEQFF.

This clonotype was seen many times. CDR3 DNA sequence: TGTGCCAGCAGCTTAACCCCGGGGGGGCGGACAGATACGCAGTATTTT. It is translated as CASSLTPGGRTDTQYF. This rearrangement joins TRBV7-3 to TRBJ2-3; 8 bases match TRBD2. CDR1 SGHTA and CDR2 FQGTGA come from the germline V gene. This CDR3 spans 16 amino acids. V shed 0 bases and J 3 bases; nucleotides not matched to a gene: 5.

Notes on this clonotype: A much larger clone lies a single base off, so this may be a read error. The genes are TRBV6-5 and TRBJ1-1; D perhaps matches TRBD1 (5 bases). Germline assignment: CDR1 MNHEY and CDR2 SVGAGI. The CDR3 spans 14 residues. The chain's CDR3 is CVSIYGRGNTEAFF. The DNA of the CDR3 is TGTGTCAGCATCTACGGGAGGGGAAACACTGAAGCTTTCTTT.

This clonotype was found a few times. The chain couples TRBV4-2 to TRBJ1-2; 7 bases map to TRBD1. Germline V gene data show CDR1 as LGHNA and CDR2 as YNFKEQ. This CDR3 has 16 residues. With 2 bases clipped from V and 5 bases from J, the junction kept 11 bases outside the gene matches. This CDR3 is CASSQKWPGQRYGYTF. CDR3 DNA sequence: TGTGCCAGCAGCCAAAAATGGCCGGGACAGCGTTATGGCTACACCTTC.

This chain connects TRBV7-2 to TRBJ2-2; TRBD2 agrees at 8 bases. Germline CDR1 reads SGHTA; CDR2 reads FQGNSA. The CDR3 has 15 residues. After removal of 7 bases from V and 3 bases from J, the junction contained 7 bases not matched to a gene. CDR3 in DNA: TGTGCCAGCACCCGAGACGGGGGGGACACCGGGGAGCTGTTTTTT. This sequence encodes CASTRDGGDTGELFF.

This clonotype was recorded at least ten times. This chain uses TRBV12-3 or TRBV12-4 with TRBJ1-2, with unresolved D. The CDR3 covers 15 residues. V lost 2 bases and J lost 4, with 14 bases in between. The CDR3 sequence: CASSLLRSPSYGYTF. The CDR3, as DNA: TGTGCCAGCAGTTTACTGCGGTCCCCCAGCTATGGCTACACCTTC.

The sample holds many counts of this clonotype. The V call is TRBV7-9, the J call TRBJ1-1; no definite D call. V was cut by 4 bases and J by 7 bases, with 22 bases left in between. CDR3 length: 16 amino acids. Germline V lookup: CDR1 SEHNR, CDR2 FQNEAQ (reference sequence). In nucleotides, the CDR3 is TGTGCCAGCAGCTCGCCACGTGCGCCCGAGGTGGGTGAAGCTTTCTTT. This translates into CASSSPRAPEVGEAFF.

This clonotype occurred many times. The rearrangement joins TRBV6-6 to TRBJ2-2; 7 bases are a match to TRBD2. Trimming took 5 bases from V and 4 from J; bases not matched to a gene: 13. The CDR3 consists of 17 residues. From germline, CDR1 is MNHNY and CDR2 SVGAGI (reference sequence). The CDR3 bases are TGTGCCAGCAGTGGGCTAGCGGTGGGCCCCGCCACCGGGGAGCTGTTTTTT. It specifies CASSGLAVGPATGELFF.

The CDR3 protein is CASSFAGTAVVAEAFF. CDR3 DNA sequence: TGTGCCAGCAGCTTCGCCGGGACAGCGGTTGTCGCTGAAGCTTTCTTT. This sequence joins TRBV5-4 and TRBJ1-1; 7 bases are a match to TRBD1. In germline, CDR1 is SGHNT, CDR2 YYREEE (reference sequence). V lost 2 bases to trimming and J lost 6 bases; unmatched junction nucleotides: 13. The CDR3 has 16 amino acids.

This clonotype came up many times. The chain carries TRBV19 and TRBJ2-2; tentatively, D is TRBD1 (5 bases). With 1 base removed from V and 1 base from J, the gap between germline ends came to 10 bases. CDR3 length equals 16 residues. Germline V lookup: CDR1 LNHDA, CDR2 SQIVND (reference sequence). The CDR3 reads CASSIGQGWNTGELFF. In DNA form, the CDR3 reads TGTGCCAGTAGTATAGGGCAGGGATGGAACACCGGGGAGCTGTTTTTT.

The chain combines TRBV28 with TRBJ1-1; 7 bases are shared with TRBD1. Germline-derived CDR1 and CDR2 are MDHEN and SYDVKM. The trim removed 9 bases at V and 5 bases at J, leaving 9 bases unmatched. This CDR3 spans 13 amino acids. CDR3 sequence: CARSEGAGTEAFF. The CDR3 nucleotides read TGTGCCAGGTCGGAGGGGGCTGGTACTGAAGCTTTCTTT.

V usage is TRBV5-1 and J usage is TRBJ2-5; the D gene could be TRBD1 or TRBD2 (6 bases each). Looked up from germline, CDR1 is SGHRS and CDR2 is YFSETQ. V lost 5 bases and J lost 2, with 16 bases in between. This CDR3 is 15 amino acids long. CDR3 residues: CASRNGGGSQETQYF. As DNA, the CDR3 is TGCGCCAGCAGAAACGGAGGGGGTTCTCAAGAGACCCAGTACTTC.

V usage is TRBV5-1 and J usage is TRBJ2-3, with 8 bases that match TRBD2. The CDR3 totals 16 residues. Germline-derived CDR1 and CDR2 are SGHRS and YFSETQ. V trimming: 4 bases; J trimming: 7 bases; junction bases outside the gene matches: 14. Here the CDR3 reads CASSLQRGSLSNTQYF. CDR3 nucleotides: TGCGCCAGCAGCCTCCAGCGGGGGAGCCTTTCGAATACGCAGTATTTT.

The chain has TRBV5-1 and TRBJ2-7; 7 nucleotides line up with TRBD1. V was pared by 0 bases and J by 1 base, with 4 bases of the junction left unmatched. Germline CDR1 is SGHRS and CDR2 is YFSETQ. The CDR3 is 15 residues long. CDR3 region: CASSLGDRASYEQYF. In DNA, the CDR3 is TGCGCCAGCAGCTTGGGAGACAGGGCATCCTACGAGCAGTACTTC.

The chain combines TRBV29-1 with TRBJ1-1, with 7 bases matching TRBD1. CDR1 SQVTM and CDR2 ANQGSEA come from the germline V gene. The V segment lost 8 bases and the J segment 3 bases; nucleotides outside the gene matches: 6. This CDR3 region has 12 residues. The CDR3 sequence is CSSVTGDTEAFF. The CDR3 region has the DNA TGCAGCTCGGTAACAGGGGACACTGAAGCTTTCTTT.

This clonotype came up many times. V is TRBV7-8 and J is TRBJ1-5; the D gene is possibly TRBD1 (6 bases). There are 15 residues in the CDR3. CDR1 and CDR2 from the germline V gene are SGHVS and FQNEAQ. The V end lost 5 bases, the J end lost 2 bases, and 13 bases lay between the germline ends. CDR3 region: CASSPEGGGNQPQHF. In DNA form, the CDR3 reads TGTGCCAGCAGCCCGGAGGGGGGGGGCAATCAGCCCCAGCATTTT.

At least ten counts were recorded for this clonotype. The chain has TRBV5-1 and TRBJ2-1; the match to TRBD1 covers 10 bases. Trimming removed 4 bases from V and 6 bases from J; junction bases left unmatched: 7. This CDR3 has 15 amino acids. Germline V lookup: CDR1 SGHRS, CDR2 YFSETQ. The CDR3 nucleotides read TGCGCCAGCAGCCCGGGACAGGGGTCCCGCAATGAGCAGTTCTTC. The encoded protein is CASSPGQGSRNEQFF.

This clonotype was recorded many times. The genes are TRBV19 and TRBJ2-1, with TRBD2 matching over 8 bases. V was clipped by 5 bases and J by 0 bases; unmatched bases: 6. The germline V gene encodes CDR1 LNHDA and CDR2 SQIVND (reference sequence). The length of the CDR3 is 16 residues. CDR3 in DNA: TGTGCCAGTAGTCCGACTAGCGCCAGCTCCTACAATGAGCAGTTCTTC. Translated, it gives CASSPTSASSYNEQFF.

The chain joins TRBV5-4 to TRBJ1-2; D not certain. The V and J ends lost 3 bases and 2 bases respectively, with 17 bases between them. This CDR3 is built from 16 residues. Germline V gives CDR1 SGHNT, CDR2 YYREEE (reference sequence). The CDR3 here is CASSWPGVKPNYGYTF. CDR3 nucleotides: TGTGCCAGCAGCTGGCCGGGAGTCAAACCCAACTATGGCTACACCTTC.

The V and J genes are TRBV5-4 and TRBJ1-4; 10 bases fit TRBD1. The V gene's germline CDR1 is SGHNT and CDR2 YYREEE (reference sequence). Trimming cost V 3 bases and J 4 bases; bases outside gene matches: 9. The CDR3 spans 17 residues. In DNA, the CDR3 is TGTGCCAGCAGCTCGTCCCGGGACAGGGGCGGTAATGAAAAACTGTTTTTT. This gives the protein CASSSSRDRGGNEKLFF. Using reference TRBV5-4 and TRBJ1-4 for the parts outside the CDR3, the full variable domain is ETGVTQSPTHLIKTRGQQVTLRCSSQSGHNTVSWYQQALGQGPQFIFQYYREEENGRGNFPPRFSGLQFPNYSSELNVNALELDDSALYLCASSSSRDRGGNEKLFFGSGTQLSVL.

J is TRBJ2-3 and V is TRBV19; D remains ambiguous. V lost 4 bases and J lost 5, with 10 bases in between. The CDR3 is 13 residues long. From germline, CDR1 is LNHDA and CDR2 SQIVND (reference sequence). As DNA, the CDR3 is TGTGCCAGTAGTAATATTGCGCAAGATACGCAGTATTTT. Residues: CASSNIAQDTQYF. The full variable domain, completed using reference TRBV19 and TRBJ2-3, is DGGITQSPKYLFRKEGQNVTLSCEQNLNHDAMYWYRQDPGQGLRLIYYSQIVNDFQKGDIAEGYSVSREKKESFPLTVTSAQKNPTAFYLCASSNIAQDTQYFGPGTRLTVL.

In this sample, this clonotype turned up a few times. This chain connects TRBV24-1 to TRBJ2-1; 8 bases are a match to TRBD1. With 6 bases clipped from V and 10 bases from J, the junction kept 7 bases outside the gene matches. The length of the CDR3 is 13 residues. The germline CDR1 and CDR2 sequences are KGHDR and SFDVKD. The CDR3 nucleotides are TGTGCCACCAGTATCCAGGGGGCCAGGGAGCAGTTCTTC. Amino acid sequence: CATSIQGAREQFF.